This TCR beta chain was sequenced for a study of shared clonotypes between healthy human individuals. Study overall: Participating donors consisted of a couple of women and a few men aged 18 to 49.

Germline V gene lookup returns CDR1 MNHNY and CDR2 SVGAGI (reference sequence). There are 13 residues in the CDR3. Trimming cost V 6 bases and J 2 bases, with 7 bases left between them. Terminally differentiated effector memory CD45RA+ cells were excluded by CCR7 positive selection of CD45RO-negative cells. This clone came up once. Its antigen is as yet unknown. TCRdb's table, derived via immunoSEQ multiplex PCR, lists solely in-frame clones and lacks some. The repertoire has about 750,000 clones, about 91% of them found once; the top ten carry 24%. Study-wide findings and caveats: Non-shared clonotypes were found to have lower generation probabilities than the clonotypes that were shared by all four of the sorted-subset donors.

The receptor comes from a man between 25 and 39 years old in good health. Specimen: naive CD8+ T cells sorted from blood. The V call is TRBV6-6, the J call TRBJ2-2, with D uncertain. CDR3 coding DNA: TGTGCCAGCAGGTGGAGTAACACCGGGGAGCTGTTTTTT. Translated, it gives CASRWSNTGELFF.